These 13 T cell receptor beta chains were all obtained from the same sample, sequenced in a study of technical replicates of blood from a few donors. Sequencing was performed with immunoSEQ multiplex PCR; in TCRdb, only in-frame clones are kept and a portion is missing. The sample has tens of thousands of clones, approximately 87% seen once. Sequenced sample: PBMCs. These receptors were obtained from a human donor in good health. Some clones in this sample may be carry-over from other donors' samples.

The V gene is TRBV30, the J gene TRBJ2-3, with TRBD2 matching 11 bases. Per germline, CDR1 GTSNPN and CDR2 SVGIG (reference sequence). The CDR3 covers 14 residues. J lost 3 bases, V lost 8 bases, and 7 bases had no gene match. Written as DNA, the CDR3 is TGTGCCGGTAGCGGGAGGGCGAGGACAGATACGCAGTATTTT. Encoded protein: CAGSGRARTDTQYF. Based on the CDR3 plus reference TRBV30 and TRBJ2-3, the full variable domain is SQTIHQWPATLVQPVGSPLSLECTVEGTSNPNLYWYRQAAGRGLQLLFYSVGIGQISSEVPQNLSASRPQDRQFILSSKKLLLSDSGFYLCAGSGRARTDTQYFGPGTRLTVL.

This rearrangement joins TRBV6-1 to TRBJ2-4, with D perhaps TRBD2 (6 bases). The CDR3 extends over 15 amino acids. The germline V gene has CDR1 MNHNS and CDR2 SASEGT. Trimming stripped 8 bases from V and 0 bases from J, with 14 bases between. The CDR3 region is CASFGGSVAKNIQYF. The CDR3 DNA sequence: TGTGCCAGCTTTGGAGGGAGCGTAGCCAAAAACATTCAGTACTTC.

The chain has TRBV6-5 and TRBJ2-7; 12 bases match TRBD2. This CDR3 is built from 14 residues. The germline V gene has CDR1 MNHEY and CDR2 SVGAGI. Germline trimming cut 4 bases from V and 4 bases from J; bases unmatched to any gene: 2. CDR3 in amino acids: CASSWTSGKYEQYF. CDR3 in DNA: TGTGCCAGCAGTTGGACTAGCGGGAAGTACGAGCAGTACTTC.

The chain carries TRBV5-1 and TRBJ2-6; D remains unclear. CDR3 size: 13 residues. V lost 0 bases and J lost 4, with 2 bases in between. CDR1 is SGHRS and CDR2 is YFSETQ in the germline V gene. CDR3 nucleotide sequence: TGCGCCAGCAGCTTGGCAGGGGCCAACGTCCTGACTTTC. Its translation is CASSLAGANVLTF.

J is TRBJ2-1 and V is TRBV5-6, with 11 bases identical to TRBD2. CDR3 size: 18 residues. Germline CDR1 is SGHDT and CDR2 is YYEEEE. V lost 4 bases, J lost 2 bases, and 11 bases stayed unmatched. The CDR3 protein is CASSDSGGGFVTYNEQFF. The CDR3 nucleotides read TGTGCCAGCAGCGATAGCGGGGGGGGCTTTGTGACCTACAATGAGCAGTTCTTC.

On this clone: Relative to the germline gene, one junction end is altered; a read error may explain this. This sequence joins TRBV2 and TRBJ2-7; 12 bases are shared with TRBD2. Germline loops: CDR1 SNHLY, CDR2 FYNNEI. CDR3 length: 14 amino acids. The chain's CDR3 is CASREGLAGYEQYF. Here the CDR3 DNA reads TGTGCCAGCAGAGAAGGACTAGCGGGGTACGAGCAGTACTTC.

As concerns this clone: Other nucleotide sequences in the sample specify the same CDR3. The chain employs TRBV2 and TRBJ2-7; 12 bases map to TRBD2. In germline, CDR1 is SNHLY, CDR2 FYNNEI. CDR3 size: 14 residues. The V segment lost 5 bases and the J segment 2 bases; nucleotides outside the gene matches: 1. DNA of the CDR3: TGTGCCAGCAGTAGACTAGCGGGAGCCTACGAGCAGTACTTC. Encoded protein: CASSRLAGAYEQYF. Using reference TRBV2 and TRBJ2-7 for the parts outside the CDR3, the full variable domain is EPEVTQTPSHQVTQMGQEVILRCVPISNHLYFYWYRQILGQKVEFLVSFYNNEISEKSEIFDDQFSVERPDGSNFTLKIRSTKLEDSAMYFCASSRLAGAYEQYFGPGTRLTVT.

The chain couples TRBV19 to TRBJ2-3; 9 bases line up with TRBD2. The CDR3 runs to 15 residues. CDR1 is LNHDA, CDR2 SQIVND, per germline (reference sequence). The ends lost 6 bases at V and 1 base at J; junction bases unmatched: 5. Here the CDR3 DNA reads TGTGCCAGTAGCTATAGCGGGAGCCGCACAGATACGCAGTATTTT. As protein: CASSYSGSRTDTQYF.

The chain links TRBV9 to TRBJ2-1; TRBD1 matches 8 bases. The J segment lost 5 bases and the V segment lost 2 bases, leaving 6 bases of the junction unmatched. CDR1 is SGDLS, CDR2 YYNGEE, per germline. This CDR3 is built from 15 residues. The CDR3: CASSVGGQGHNEQFF. As DNA, the CDR3 is TGTGCCAGCAGCGTCGGAGGACAGGGCCACAATGAGCAGTTCTTC.

This clone was recorded a few times. The chain uses TRBV6-5 and TRBJ1-1; 7 bases agree with TRBD1. V shed 4 bases and J 2 bases; nucleotides not matched to a gene: 7. Germline V gives CDR1 MNHEY, CDR2 SVGAGI. The CDR3 extends over 15 amino acids. The chain's CDR3 is CASSSPTGRNTEAFF. CDR3 bases: TGTGCCAGCAGTTCCCCGACAGGGAGAAACACTGAAGCTTTCTTT.

This rearrangement joins TRBV9 to TRBJ1-6, with TRBD1 matching 7 bases. Germline loops: CDR1 SGDLS, CDR2 YYNGEE. The CDR3 has 15 residues. V was clipped by 3 bases and J by 7 bases; unmatched bases: 7. The CDR3 DNA follows: TGTGCCAGCAGCGAGGCCGGGACAGTAAATTCACCCCTCCACTTT. This sequence encodes CASSEAGTVNSPLHF. The full variable domain, in which reference TRBV9 and TRBJ1-6 provide the parts outside the CDR3, is DSGVTQTPKHLITATGQRVTLRCSPRSGDLSVYWYQQSLDQGLQFLIQYYNGEERAKGNILERFSAQQFPDLHSELNLSSLELGDSALYFCASSEAGTVNSPLHFGNGTRLTVT.

A single count supports this clone. The gene calls are TRBV2 and TRBJ2-7; the D gene is possibly TRBD1 (5 bases). V was pared by 4 bases and J by 1 base, with 11 bases between. The CDR3 sequence is 14 residues long. CDR1 is SNHLY and CDR2 is FYNNEI in the germline V gene. CDR3 loop: CASSVGRASYEQYF. CDR3 in DNA: TGTGCCAGCAGTGTAGGCAGGGCGTCCTACGAGCAGTACTTC.

The J gene is TRBJ2-1, the V gene TRBV2; D uncertain. The V gene's germline CDR1 is SNHLY and CDR2 FYNNEI. The CDR3 covers 11 residues. The V end was cut by 6 bases, the J end by 4 bases, with 4 bases between. In DNA, the CDR3 is TGTGCCAGCAGGTCTTACAATGAGCAGTTCTTC. Translated, it gives CASRSYNEQFF.